This T cell receptor (beta chain) was sequenced during a study of T cells in Graves' hyperthyroidism and ophthalmopathy. This clonotype was seen many times. The CDR3 has 17 residues. The V end lost 0 bases, the J end lost 5 bases, and 19 bases lay between the germline ends. CDR1 and CDR2 from the germline V gene are LNHNV and YYDKDF (reference sequence). Stable hyperthyroidism: no ophthalmopathy progression over 18 months of follow-up. TCR beta CDR3 regions were amplified from RNA. HTBI primers were used for first-round RT-PCR of the TCR CDR3. TCRdb redid the calling of the multiplex PCR reads with MiXCR, one entry per CDR3 protein. Of hundreds of thousands of distinct CDR3 sequences in the sample, 15% were seen once.

The sample was blood. This sequence was found in a woman aged 25-40 years with Graves' hyperthyroidism. The chain combines TRBV15 with TRBJ2-5; possible D gene TRBD2, 5 bases. CDR3 in DNA: TGTGCCACCAGCAGAGATCGAGGGCGACGCGCCCCGGAGACCCAGTACTTC. It translates to CATSRDRGRRAPETQYF.